This T cell receptor (beta chain) derives from a study of cytomegalovirus exposure and HLA in healthy donors. Clones were read by immunoSEQ multiplex PCR, and TCRdb kept only the in-frame ones, dropping some. The sample records about 160,000 clones, around four fifths being singletons. The CDR3 consists of 18 residues. The germline V gene has CDR1 LGHNA and CDR2 YSLEER. V was shortened by 0 bases and J by 0 bases, with 18 bases between the two germline ends. This clonotype was obtained from a man aged 25-40 years in good health and CMV-seropositive. Sequenced material: PBMCs. The rearrangement joins TRBV4-3 to TRBJ2-7; D is perhaps TRBD1 (6 bases). The CDR3 region is CASSQEASITGSSYEQYF. The CDR3 region has the DNA TGCGCCAGCAGCCAAGAGGCGAGCATAACAGGGAGCTCCTACGAGCAGTACTTC.